These 17 T cell receptor beta chains came from one sample sequenced in a study of T cells in Graves' hyperthyroidism and ophthalmopathy. Template material for amplifying TCR beta CDR3 regions consisted of RNA transcripts. First-round RT-PCR with HTBI primers amplified the TCR CDR3 region. TCRdb itself ran the multiplex PCR reads through MiXCR, one entry per CDR3 protein. The table shows 750,000 to 900,000 distinct CDR3 sequences, with 35% to 40% occurring only once. The sequencing input was blood. Receptors originate from a young man with Graves' hyperthyroidism.

This clonotype has only a few counts. This chain uses TRBV10-3 with TRBJ2-7; D uncertain. This CDR3 is built from 10 residues. Germline V lookup: CDR1 ENHRY, CDR2 SYGVKD. V lost 10 bases and J lost 4, with 8 bases in between. The CDR3 sequence: CASNRYEQYF. CDR3 DNA sequence: TGTGCCAGCAACCGTTACGAGCAGTACTTC.

This clonotype was seen more than once but under ten times. The chain carries TRBV12-3 or TRBV12-4 and TRBJ2-7; 7 bases agree with TRBD1. CDR3 size: 13 residues. With V trimmed by 6 bases and J by 6 bases, 8 bases remained unmatched. This chain's CDR3 is CASSRDRIGEQYF. CDR3 sequence (DNA): TGTGCCAGCAGCCGGGACAGAATCGGCGAGCAGTACTTC.

This clonotype was recorded many times. The genes are TRBV9 and TRBJ1-1, with 8 nucleotides matching TRBD1. V lost 5 bases to trimming and J lost 1 base; unmatched junction nucleotides: 1. Germline-derived CDR1 and CDR2 are SGDLS and YYNGEE. This CDR3 contains 13 residues. The DNA of the CDR3 is TGTGCCAGCAGGGGACAGGCGAACACTGAAGCTTTCTTT. This gives the protein CASRGQANTEAFF.

This clonotype was recorded at least ten times. This chain links TRBV29-1 with TRBJ2-7; TRBD1 matches 9 bases. V lost 4 bases, J lost 3 bases, and 4 bases stayed unmatched. CDR3 length: 13 residues. Germline CDR1 SQVTM, CDR2 ANQGSEA. The CDR3 nucleotides read TGCAGCGTTGTGGGGACAGGGAACTACGAGCAGTACTTC. The encoded protein is CSVVGTGNYEQYF.

The chain employs TRBV5-4 and TRBJ2-5; 9 nucleotides agree with TRBD2. V lost 5 bases to trimming and J lost 5 bases; unmatched junction nucleotides: 10. CDR1 and CDR2 (germline): SGHNT, YYREEE (reference sequence). The CDR3 contains 15 residues. The CDR3: CASRQEWREGETQYF. CDR3 coding DNA: TGTGCCAGCAGACAAGAATGGCGGGAGGGTGAGACCCAGTACTTC.

This clonotype has more than one count but fewer than ten. DNA of the CDR3: TGTGCCAGCAGCTCTCAGGAAACGAACACCGGGGAGCTGTTTTTT. Amino acids: CASSSQETNTGELFF. V is TRBV11-2 and J is TRBJ2-2; D is ambiguous. The germline V gene encodes CDR1 SGHAT and CDR2 FQNNGV. The V gene lost 4 bases and the J gene lost 0 bases, with 9 bases spanning the gap. The CDR3 sequence is 15 residues long.

The chain recombines TRBV10-3 with TRBJ2-1; no reliable D call. Germline CDR1 is ENHRY and CDR2 is SYGVKD. The CDR3 is 12 amino acids. The V and J ends lost 7 bases and 10 bases respectively, with 14 bases between them. The CDR3 region is CAIIPTLREQFF. Written as DNA, the CDR3 is TGTGCCATCATCCCAACCCTCAGGGAGCAGTTCTTC.

This clonotype was detected ten times or more. V gene TRBV10-3 combines with J gene TRBJ2-2, with a possible D match to TRBD1 (6 bases). This CDR3 is built from 14 residues. Trimming left V 3 bases short and J 4 bases short, with 9 bases between. Germline V gene sequence: CDR1 ENHRY, CDR2 SYGVKD. The chain's CDR3 is CAISEEGVTGELFF. The CDR3 nucleotides are TGTGCCATCAGTGAAGAGGGGGTCACCGGGGAGCTGTTTTTT.

V gene TRBV5-1 combines with J gene TRBJ1-1; TRBD1 agrees at 7 bases. The CDR3 totals 16 residues. CDR1 is SGHRS and CDR2 is YFSETQ in the germline V gene. The trim removed 0 bases at V and 2 bases at J, leaving 7 bases unmatched. This chain's CDR3 is CASSLGDRAQNTEAFF. CDR3 sequence (DNA): TGCGCCAGCAGCTTGGGAGACAGGGCACAAAACACTGAAGCTTTCTTT.

The chain links TRBV6-5 to TRBJ1-3; D perhaps matches TRBD1 (6 bases). Germline V CDR1 and CDR2: MNHEY, SVGAGI. CDR3 length equals 14 residues. The germline V and J ends were trimmed by 6 bases and 4 bases, with 13 bases remaining between them. CDR3: CASSWGGTGNTIYF. CDR3 bases: TGTGCCAGCAGCTGGGGGGGGACAGGAAACACCATATATTTT.

There are many counts of this clonotype. One base away lies a much larger clone, so this may be a sequencing read error. V is TRBV7-2 and J is TRBJ1-1; D is undetermined. CDR1 SGHTA and CDR2 FQGNSA come from the germline V gene. V lost 0 bases, J lost 1 base, and 3 bases lay in between. The CDR3 runs 13 residues. CDR3 sequence (DNA): TGTGCCAGCAGCTTAGCAAAGAACACTGAAGCTTTCTTT. It specifies CASSLAKNTEAFF.

This clonotype was detected only a few times. The rearrangement links TRBV2 to TRBJ1-4; 7 positions match TRBD1. The CDR3 runs 13 residues. J gave up 6 bases and V 5 bases, and 3 bases lay outside the gene matches. Germline V lookup: CDR1 SNHLY, CDR2 FYNNEI. CDR3 coding DNA: TGTGCCAGCAGTCCTCAGGGGGATGAAAAACTGTTTTTT. This codes for CASSPQGDEKLFF. Filled out from reference TRBV2 and TRBJ1-4, the complete variable domain reads EPEVTQTPSHQVTQMGQEVILRCVPISNHLYFYWYRQILGQKVEFLVSFYNNEISEKSEIFDDQFSVERPDGSNFTLKIRSTKLEDSAMYFCASSPQGDEKLFFGSGTQLSVL.

This clonotype occurred once. The CDR3 protein is CASSIRTSGTYEQYF. The DNA of the CDR3 is TGTGCCAGTAGTATACGCACTAGCGGGACTTACGAGCAGTACTTC. The chain joins TRBV19 to TRBJ2-7, with TRBD2 matching 10 bases. From germline, CDR1 is LNHDA and CDR2 SQIVND (reference sequence). This CDR3 comprises 15 residues. Trimming removed 2 bases from V and 4 bases from J; junction bases left unmatched: 5.

This rearrangement joins TRBV11-2 to TRBJ2-7, with TRBD1 identical over 8 bases. Per germline, CDR1 SGHAT and CDR2 FQNNGV. V was pared by 5 bases and J by 6 bases, with 6 bases of the junction left unmatched. This CDR3 region has 13 residues. CDR3 region: CASSMDRESEQYF. The CDR3, as DNA: TGTGCCAGCAGCATGGACAGGGAAAGCGAGCAGTACTTC.

The rearrangement uses TRBV10-3 and TRBJ2-6, with D uncertain. Germline V lookup: CDR1 ENHRY, CDR2 SYGVKD. With 10 bases removed from V and 0 bases from J, the gap between germline ends came to 16 bases. The CDR3 has 16 residues. CDR3 sequence: CASSDSVFSGANVLTF. The CDR3, as DNA: TGTGCCAGCAGCGACTCTGTCTTCTCTGGGGCCAACGTCCTGACTTTC.

This clonotype was counted between two and nine times. CDR3 loop: CASSLGGTGQPQHF. The CDR3 DNA reads TGCGCCAGCAGCTTGGGGGGGACCGGTCAGCCCCAGCATTTT. The chain carries TRBV5-1 and TRBJ1-5; perhaps TRBD1 as D (5 bases). This CDR3 spans 14 amino acids. Germline V gene sequence: CDR1 SGHRS, CDR2 YFSETQ. Trimming left V 0 bases short and J 6 bases short, with 10 bases between. The full variable domain, with the rest looked up from reference TRBV5-1 and TRBJ1-5, is KAGVTQTPRYLIKTRGQQVTLSCSPISGHRSVSWYQQTPGQGLQFLFEYFSETQRNKGNFPGRFSGRQFSNSRSEMNVSTLELGDSALYLCASSLGGTGQPQHFGDGTRLSIL.

This clonotype was recorded at least ten times. V gene TRBV20-1 combines with J gene TRBJ2-5, with D hard to call. V was pared by 1 base and J by 2 bases, with 5 bases between. The CDR3 is 12 amino acids. Germline CDR1 is DFQATT and CDR2 is SNEGSKA (reference sequence). Here the CDR3 reads CSARGQQETQYF. The CDR3, as DNA: TGCAGTGCTAGAGGCCAGCAAGAGACCCAGTACTTC.